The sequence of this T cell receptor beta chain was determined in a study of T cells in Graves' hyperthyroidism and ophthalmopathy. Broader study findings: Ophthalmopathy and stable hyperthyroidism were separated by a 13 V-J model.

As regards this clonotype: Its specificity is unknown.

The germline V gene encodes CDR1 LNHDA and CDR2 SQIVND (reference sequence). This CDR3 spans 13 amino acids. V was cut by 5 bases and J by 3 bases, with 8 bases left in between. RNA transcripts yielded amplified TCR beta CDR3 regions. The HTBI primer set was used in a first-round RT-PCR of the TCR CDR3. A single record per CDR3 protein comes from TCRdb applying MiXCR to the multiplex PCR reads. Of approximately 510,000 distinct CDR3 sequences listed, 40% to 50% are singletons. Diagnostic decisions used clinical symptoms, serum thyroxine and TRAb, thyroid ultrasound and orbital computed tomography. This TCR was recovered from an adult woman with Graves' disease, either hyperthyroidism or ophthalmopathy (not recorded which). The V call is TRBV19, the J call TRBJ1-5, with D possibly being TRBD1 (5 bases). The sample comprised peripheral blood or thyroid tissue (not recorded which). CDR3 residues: CASSGGYNQPQHF. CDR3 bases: TGTGCCAGTAGTGGGGGGTACAATCAGCCCCAGCATTTT. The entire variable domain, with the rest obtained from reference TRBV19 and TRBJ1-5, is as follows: DGGITQSPKYLFRKEGQNVTLSCEQNLNHDAMYWYRQDPGQGLRLIYYSQIVNDFQKGDIAEGYSVSREKKESFPLTVTSAQKNPTAFYLCASSGGYNQPQHFGDGTRLSIL.